This TCR beta chain was captured in a study of spatial heterogeneity in lung cancer. Study information: As counted in raw reads, each unique TCR and UMI combination appeared more than ten times on average.

Unique molecular identifiers tagged every individual TCR cDNA molecule. MiXCR, applied by TCRdb to the 5' RACE reads, yields one record per CDR3 protein. The table records 35,000 to 55,000 distinct CDR3 sequences, approximately 7% of them present only once. Time point given: sample taken at primary tumor resection. The donors, fewer than 95 patients with untreated early-stage non-small cell lung cancer, provided the samples. No cells were sorted before sequencing. The whole RNA sequenced was extracted from tumor, nontumor lung or frozen PBMC. This clonotype was counted between two and nine times. The receptor's source is a female donor with early-stage non-small cell lung cancer. The specimen comprised PBMCs, sampled at surgery.

As DNA, the CDR3 is TGCGCCAGCAGCATGGGACAGGGGGCGCAAAACGAGCAGTACTTC. This encodes CASSMGQGAQNEQYF. The gene calls are TRBV5-1 and TRBJ2-7; 12 bases agree with TRBD1. Germline values: CDR1 SGHRS, CDR2 YFSETQ. This CDR3 has 15 amino acids. The V segment lost 4 bases and the J segment 5 bases; nucleotides outside the gene matches: 7.